A selection of T cell receptor beta chains follows, all from one sample in a study of blood T cell repertoires in COVID-19. The assay was immunoSEQ multiplex PCR, and TCRdb's table has in-frame clones only and misses some. The sample lists some 73,000 clones; less than 75% were seen once. The sample consisted of peripheral blood. The receptors derive from a man between 60 and 75 years old with acute or convalescent COVID-19. CDR3s include the opening cysteine and the closing phenylalanine or tryptophan. Each record gives: CDR3 length, D gene, J gene, V gene, clone size, CDR3 protein, CDR3 DNA. D genes are given only for firm matches. Clone size is given for some rows only: seen once, a few or many times, or a class if the clone is expanded.

CDR3 length: 13
D gene: TRBD2
J gene: TRBJ2-7
V gene: TRBV3-1/TRBV3-2
clone size: few
CDR3 protein: CASRIGGDYEQYF
CDR3 DNA: TGTGCCAGCAGAATTGGGGGGGACTACGAGCAGTACTTC

CDR3 length: 16
D gene: TRBD2
J gene: TRBJ2-5
V gene: TRBV9
clone size: .
CDR3 protein: CASSVGERGGLETQYF
CDR3 DNA: TGTGCCAGCAGCGTAGGGGAGCGGGGGGGCTTGGAGACCCAGTACTTC

CDR3 length: 16
D gene: TRBD2
J gene: TRBJ2-3
V gene: TRBV2
clone size: .
CDR3 protein: CASSEFGGRAKDTQYF
CDR3 DNA: TGTGCCAGCAGTGAATTTGGCGGGAGGGCGAAAGATACGCAGTATTTT

CDR3 length: 14
D gene: TRBD2
J gene: TRBJ2-5
V gene: TRBV7-3
clone size: .
CDR3 protein: CASSLGSGQETQYF
CDR3 DNA: TGTGCCAGCAGCTTAGGTAGCGGGCAAGAGACCCAGTACTTC

CDR3 length: 16
D gene: TRBD1
J gene: TRBJ2-3
V gene: TRBV7-2
clone size: .
CDR3 protein: CASSYPGTGNTDTQYF
CDR3 DNA: TGTGCCAGCAGCTACCCCGGGACAGGGAATACAGATACGCAGTATTTT

CDR3 length: 14
D gene: .
J gene: TRBJ1-5
V gene: TRBV2
clone size: .
CDR3 protein: CASSGGFSNQPQHF
CDR3 DNA: TGTGCCAGCAGTGGAGGGTTTAGCAATCAGCCCCAGCATTTT

CDR3 length: 13
D gene: TRBD1
J gene: TRBJ1-2
V gene: TRBV29-1
clone size: .
CDR3 protein: CSYGQGYNYGYTF
CDR3 DNA: TGCAGCTACGGACAGGGCTATAACTATGGCTACACCTTC

CDR3 length: 15
D gene: TRBD2
J gene: TRBJ2-7
V gene: TRBV5-4
clone size: .
CDR3 protein: CASRRELAGAYEQYF
CDR3 DNA: TGTGCCAGCAGGCGAGAACTAGCGGGAGCCTACGAGCAGTACTTC

CDR3 length: 15
D gene: .
J gene: TRBJ1-4
V gene: TRBV7-3
clone size: .
CDR3 protein: CASSSMGQRDEKLFF
CDR3 DNA: TGTGCCAGCAGCTCGATGGGTCAGCGGGATGAAAAACTGTTTTTT

CDR3 length: 14
D gene: .
J gene: TRBJ1-3
V gene: TRBV13
clone size: .
CDR3 protein: CASSQRGYGNTIYF
CDR3 DNA: TGTGCCAGCAGCCAAAGGGGGTACGGAAACACCATATATTTT

CDR3 length: 13
D gene: .
J gene: TRBJ1-1
V gene: TRBV3-1/TRBV3-2
clone size: .
CDR3 protein: CASSATENTEAFF
CDR3 DNA: TGTGCCAGCAGCGCGACAGAGAACACTGAAGCTTTCTTT

CDR3 length: 14
D gene: .
J gene: TRBJ2-2
V gene: TRBV28
clone size: .
CDR3 protein: CASSGTGNTGELFF
CDR3 DNA: TGTGCCAGCAGTGGTACAGGGAACACCGGGGAGCTGTTTTTT

CDR3 length: 18
D gene: TRBD2
J gene: TRBJ2-1
V gene: TRBV20-1
clone size: .
CDR3 protein: CSASRPTAGRASYNEQFF
CDR3 DNA: TGCAGTGCTAGTAGACCTACTGCGGGGAGGGCCTCCTACAATGAGCAGTTCTTC

CDR3 length: 17
D gene: .
J gene: TRBJ2-7
V gene: TRBV19
clone size: few
CDR3 protein: CASSIRESGSRRYEQYF
CDR3 DNA: TGTGCCAGTAGTATAAGGGAGAGCGGGTCCAGGCGGTACGAGCAGTACTTC

CDR3 length: 15
D gene: TRBD2
J gene: TRBJ2-5
V gene: TRBV5-4
clone size: .
CDR3 protein: CASSLMASGGETQYF
CDR3 DNA: TGTGCCAGCAGCTTGATGGCTAGCGGGGGGGAGACCCAGTACTTC

CDR3 length: 14
D gene: .
J gene: TRBJ2-2
V gene: TRBV19
clone size: .
CDR3 protein: CASSSDSYTGELFF
CDR3 DNA: TGTGCCAGTAGCTCCGACAGTTACACCGGGGAGCTGTTTTTT

CDR3 length: 17
D gene: .
J gene: TRBJ2-6
V gene: TRBV19
clone size: .
CDR3 protein: CASSMAREGTGANVLTF
CDR3 DNA: TGTGCCAGTAGTATGGCCAGGGAAGGAACTGGGGCCAACGTCCTGACTTTC

CDR3 length: 18
D gene: .
J gene: TRBJ1-6
V gene: TRBV28
clone size: .
CDR3 protein: CASSPIKRRDTFNSPLHF
CDR3 DNA: TGTGCCAGCAGTCCAATAAAAAGACGGGACACCTTTAATTCACCCCTCCACTTT

CDR3 length: 14
D gene: .
J gene: TRBJ2-5
V gene: TRBV5-4
clone size: .
CDR3 protein: CASSHPGGQETQYF
CDR3 DNA: TGTGCCAGCAGTCATCCCGGGGGTCAAGAGACCCAGTACTTC

CDR3 length: 14
D gene: TRBD1
J gene: TRBJ2-3
V gene: TRBV6-4
clone size: .
CDR3 protein: CASSDIEGADTQYF
CDR3 DNA: TGTGCCAGCAGTGACATCGAGGGGGCGGATACGCAGTATTTT

CDR3 length: 10
D gene: .
J gene: TRBJ1-5
V gene: TRBV5-8
clone size: .
CDR3 protein: CASPYWPQHF
CDR3 DNA: TGTGCCAGCCCCTATTGGCCCCAGCATTTT

CDR3 length: 10
D gene: .
J gene: TRBJ2-4
V gene: TRBV5-8
clone size: many
CDR3 protein: CASSWGVQYF
CDR3 DNA: TGTGCCAGCAGCTGGGGAGTACAGTACTTC

CDR3 length: 15
D gene: .
J gene: TRBJ2-1
V gene: TRBV21-1
clone size: .
CDR3 protein: CASSLCGRSNNEQFF
CDR3 DNA: TGTGCCAGCAGCTTGTGCGGGAGGTCCAACAATGAGCAGTTCTTC

CDR3 length: 17
D gene: TRBD1
J gene: TRBJ2-1
V gene: TRBV15
clone size: .
CDR3 protein: CATSRTLFGTGDNEQFF
CDR3 DNA: TGTGCCACCAGCAGAACCTTGTTTGGGACAGGGGACAATGAGCAGTTCTTC

CDR3 length: 12
D gene: .
J gene: TRBJ1-1
V gene: TRBV28
clone size: .
CDR3 protein: CASSLYPGWAFF
CDR3 DNA: TGTGCCAGCAGTTTATATCCCGGTTGGGCTTTCTTT